The TCR beta chain under discussion was sequenced for a study of preoperative IRX-2 immunotherapy in early breast cancer. With 5 bases removed from V and 7 bases from J, the gap between germline ends came to 14 bases. This CDR3 contains 13 residues. Per germline, CDR1 SGHVS and CDR2 FQNEAQ. Treatment denoted: preoperative locoregional IRX-2 cytokine immunotherapy. Sequencing used immunoSEQ multiplex PCR; TCRdb keeps in-frame clones, though not all of them. The sample comprises about 29,000 clones, roughly 90% of which are singletons, and around 8.9% rests with the top ten. This chain joins TRBV7-8 and TRBJ2-5; D might be TRBD2 (6 bases). The receptor was derived from a human donor with breast cancer. This specimen was taken from a patient treated with IRX-2 immunotherapy. The CDR3 DNA is TGTGCCAGCAGCCCTGGGGCCGGGGGGACCCAGTACTTC. Translated, it gives CASSPGAGGTQYF.